Listed below are T cell receptor beta chains from one sample, sequenced in a study of blood T cell repertoires in COVID-19. TCRdb's table, derived via immunoSEQ multiplex PCR, lists solely in-frame clones and lacks some. The sample lists roughly 200,000 clones, around 83% occurring once. The sample taken for sequencing was peripheral blood. The receptors were sampled from a man in his forties or fifties with active or convalescent COVID-19. Both conserved end residues are part of each CDR3. The order of the fields is CDR3 protein, CDR3 DNA, V gene, D gene, clone size, J gene. A D gene is named only where the DNA matches it firmly. The size of a clone is reported for some rows only, either as once, few or many, or as a class for expanded clones.

CDR3aa: CASSLSLSSYNEQFF; CDR3nt: TGTGCCAGCAGCTTATCACTGAGCTCCTACAATGAGCAGTTCTTC; v_gene: TRBV7-2; d_gene: .; abundance: .; j_gene: TRBJ2-1
CDR3aa: CASSWVRGGEDTQYF; CDR3nt: TGTGCCAGCAGCTGGGTGCGGGGGGGCGAAGATACGCAGTATTTT; v_gene: TRBV5-4; d_gene: TRBD2; abundance: once; j_gene: TRBJ2-3
CDR3aa: CASSFPGTGDEKLFF; CDR3nt: TGTGCCAGCAGTTTTCCCGGGACAGGGGATGAAAAACTGTTTTTT; v_gene: TRBV6-5; d_gene: TRBD1; abundance: .; j_gene: TRBJ1-4
CDR3aa: CASSPSSTGVNTEAFF; CDR3nt: TGCGCCAGCAGCCCGTCCTCAACAGGGGTGAACACTGAAGCTTTCTTT; v_gene: TRBV5-1; d_gene: TRBD1; abundance: .; j_gene: TRBJ1-1
CDR3aa: CASRRSQGGDEKLFF; CDR3nt: TGTGCCAGCAGGCGAAGCCAGGGTGGGGATGAAAAACTGTTTTTT; v_gene: TRBV7-6; d_gene: .; abundance: .; j_gene: TRBJ1-4
CDR3aa: CASRGGSLGGLLF; CDR3nt: TGTGCCAGCAGGGGCGGGAGTCTAGGCGGTTTACTTTTT; v_gene: TRBV6-5; d_gene: TRBD2; abundance: .; j_gene: TRBJ2-2
CDR3aa: CASSPLSGSGSPLHF; CDR3nt: TGTGCCAGCAGCCCTTTGTCGGGGTCTGGATCACCCCTCCACTTT; v_gene: TRBV9; d_gene: .; abundance: .; j_gene: TRBJ1-6
CDR3aa: CASSPMQVVSTGELFF; CDR3nt: TGTGCCAGCAGCCCCATGCAGGTTGTAAGCACCGGGGAGCTGTTTTTT; v_gene: TRBV7-2; d_gene: .; abundance: .; j_gene: TRBJ2-2
CDR3aa: CASSQDRGTGVSNEQFF; CDR3nt: TGCGCCAGCAGCCAAGATCGCGGGACAGGGGTGTCCAATGAGCAGTTCTTC; v_gene: TRBV4-1; d_gene: TRBD1; abundance: .; j_gene: TRBJ2-1
CDR3aa: CATSGPFGGGYQETQYF; CDR3nt: TGTGCCACCAGTGGGCCCTTCGGCGGGGGCTACCAAGAGACCCAGTACTTC; v_gene: TRBV24-1; d_gene: .; abundance: .; j_gene: TRBJ2-5
CDR3aa: CSVLGLAGTNTGELFF; CDR3nt: TGCAGCGTTCTCGGACTAGCGGGGACGAACACCGGGGAGCTGTTTTTT; v_gene: TRBV29-1; d_gene: TRBD2; abundance: .; j_gene: TRBJ2-2
CDR3aa: CASSLSSPGETQYF; CDR3nt: TGCGCCAGCAGCCTTTCTTCCCCAGGGGAGACCCAGTACTTC; v_gene: TRBV5-1; d_gene: .; abundance: .; j_gene: TRBJ2-5
CDR3aa: CASSIGTGPYEQYF; CDR3nt: TGTGCCAGTAGTATAGGAACAGGACCGTACGAGCAGTACTTC; v_gene: TRBV19; d_gene: .; abundance: .; j_gene: TRBJ2-7
CDR3aa: CASSLESDKGYTEAFF; CDR3nt: TGTGCCAGCAGCTTAGAGTCCGACAAGGGGTACACTGAAGCTTTCTTT; v_gene: TRBV7-8; d_gene: .; abundance: .; j_gene: TRBJ1-1
CDR3aa: CARTPPDRGKCRYGYTF; CDR3nt: TGTGCCAGAACCCCCCCGGACAGGGGAAAGTGTCGGTATGGCTACACCTTC; v_gene: TRBV5-3; d_gene: TRBD1; abundance: .; j_gene: TRBJ1-2
CDR3aa: CASSLQILNTEAFF; CDR3nt: TGTGCCAGCAGCTTGCAGATTTTGAACACTGAAGCTTTCTTT; v_gene: TRBV5-6; d_gene: .; abundance: .; j_gene: TRBJ1-1
CDR3aa: CASEGPTLYGYTF; CDR3nt: TGTGCCAGCGAGGGCCCGACCCTCTATGGCTACACCTTC; v_gene: TRBV6-5; d_gene: .; abundance: .; j_gene: TRBJ1-2